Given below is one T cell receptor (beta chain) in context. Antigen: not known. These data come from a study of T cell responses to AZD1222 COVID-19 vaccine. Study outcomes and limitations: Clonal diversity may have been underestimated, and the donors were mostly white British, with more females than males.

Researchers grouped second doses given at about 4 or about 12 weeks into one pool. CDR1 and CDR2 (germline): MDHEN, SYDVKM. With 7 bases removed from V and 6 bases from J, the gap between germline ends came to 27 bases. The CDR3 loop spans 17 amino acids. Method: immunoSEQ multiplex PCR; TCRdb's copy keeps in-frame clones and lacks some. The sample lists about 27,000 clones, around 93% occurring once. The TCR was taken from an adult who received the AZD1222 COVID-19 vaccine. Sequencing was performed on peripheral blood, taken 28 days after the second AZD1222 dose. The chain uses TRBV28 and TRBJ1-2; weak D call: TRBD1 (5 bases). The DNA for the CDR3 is TGTGCCAGCACAGTTTATTCCCGCCCGACAGCCGAGCATGGCTACACCTTC. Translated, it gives CASTVYSRPTAEHGYTF.